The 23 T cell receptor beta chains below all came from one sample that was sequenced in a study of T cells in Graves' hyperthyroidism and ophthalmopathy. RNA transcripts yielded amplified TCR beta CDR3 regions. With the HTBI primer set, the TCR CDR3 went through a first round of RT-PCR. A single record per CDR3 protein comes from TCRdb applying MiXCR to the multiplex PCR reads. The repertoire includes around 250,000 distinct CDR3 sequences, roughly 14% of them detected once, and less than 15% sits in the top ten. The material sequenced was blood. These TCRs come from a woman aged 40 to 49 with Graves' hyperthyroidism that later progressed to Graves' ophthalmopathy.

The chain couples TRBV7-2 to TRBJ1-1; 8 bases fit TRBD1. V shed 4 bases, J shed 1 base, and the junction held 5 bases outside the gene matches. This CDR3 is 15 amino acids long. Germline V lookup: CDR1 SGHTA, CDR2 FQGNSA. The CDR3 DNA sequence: TGTGCCAGCAGCTCGCCTACAGGGGGGAACACTGAAGCTTTCTTT. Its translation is CASSSPTGGNTEAFF.

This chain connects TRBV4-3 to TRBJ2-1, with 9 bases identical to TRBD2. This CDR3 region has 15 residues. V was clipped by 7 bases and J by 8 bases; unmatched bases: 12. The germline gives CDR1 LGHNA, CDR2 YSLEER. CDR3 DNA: TGCGCCAGCACGAATATGCCAGCGGGAGGCGATGAGCAGTTCTTC. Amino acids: CASTNMPAGGDEQFF.

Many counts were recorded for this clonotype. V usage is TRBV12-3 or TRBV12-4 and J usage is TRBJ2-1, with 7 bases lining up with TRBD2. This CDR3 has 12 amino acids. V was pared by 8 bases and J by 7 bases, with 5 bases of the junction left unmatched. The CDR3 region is CASGRAGNEQFF. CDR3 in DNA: TGTGCCAGCGGGAGGGCCGGGAATGAGCAGTTCTTC.

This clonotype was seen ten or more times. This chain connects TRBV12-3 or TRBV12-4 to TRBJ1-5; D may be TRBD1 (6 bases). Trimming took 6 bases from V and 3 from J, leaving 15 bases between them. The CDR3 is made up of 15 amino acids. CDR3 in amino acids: CASSIPGGLNQPQHF. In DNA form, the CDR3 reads TGTGCCAGCAGCATCCCGGGGGGCCTCAATCAGCCCCAGCATTTT.

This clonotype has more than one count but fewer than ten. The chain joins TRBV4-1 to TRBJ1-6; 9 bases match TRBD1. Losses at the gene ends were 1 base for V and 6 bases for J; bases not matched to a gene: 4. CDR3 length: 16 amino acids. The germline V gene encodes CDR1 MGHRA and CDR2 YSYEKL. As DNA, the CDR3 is TGCGCCAGCAGCCAAGTTCCGGGACAGGGTAATTCACCCCTCCACTTT. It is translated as CASSQVPGQGNSPLHF.

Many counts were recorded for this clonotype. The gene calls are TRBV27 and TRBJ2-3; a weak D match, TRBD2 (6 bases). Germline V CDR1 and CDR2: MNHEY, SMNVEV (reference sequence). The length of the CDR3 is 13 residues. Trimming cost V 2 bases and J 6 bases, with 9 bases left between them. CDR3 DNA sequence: TGTGCCAGCAGTTTAGCGGGATCGGATACGCAGTATTTT. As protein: CASSLAGSDTQYF.

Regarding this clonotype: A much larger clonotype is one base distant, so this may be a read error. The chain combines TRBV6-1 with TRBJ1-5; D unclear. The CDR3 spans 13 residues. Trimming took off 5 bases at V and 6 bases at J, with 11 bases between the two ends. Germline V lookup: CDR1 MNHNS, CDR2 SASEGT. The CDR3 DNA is TGTGCCAGCAGTTCCCGGGCGCTTCAGCCCCAGCATTTT. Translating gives CASSSRALQPQHF.

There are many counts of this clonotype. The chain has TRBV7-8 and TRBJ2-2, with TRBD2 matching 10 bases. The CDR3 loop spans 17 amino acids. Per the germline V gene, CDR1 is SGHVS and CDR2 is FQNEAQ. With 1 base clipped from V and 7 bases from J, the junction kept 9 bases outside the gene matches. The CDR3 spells CASSLDQREGRYGELFF. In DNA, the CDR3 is TGTGCCAGCAGCTTAGATCAGCGGGAGGGCAGATACGGGGAGCTGTTTTTT.

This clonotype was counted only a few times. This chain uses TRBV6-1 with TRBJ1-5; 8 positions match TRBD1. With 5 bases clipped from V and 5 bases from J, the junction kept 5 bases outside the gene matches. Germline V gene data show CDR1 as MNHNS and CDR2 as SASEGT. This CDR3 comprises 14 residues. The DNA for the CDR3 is TGTGCCAGCAGTATGGACAGGGTGGATCAGCCCCAGCATTTT. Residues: CASSMDRVDQPQHF.

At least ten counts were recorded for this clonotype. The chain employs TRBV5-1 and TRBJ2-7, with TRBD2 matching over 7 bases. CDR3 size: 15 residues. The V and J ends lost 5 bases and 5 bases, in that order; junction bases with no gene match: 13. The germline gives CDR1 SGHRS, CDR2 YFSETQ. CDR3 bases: TGCGCCAGCAGGATTAAGCGGGATATTAGCCACGAGCAGTACTTC. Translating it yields CASRIKRDISHEQYF.

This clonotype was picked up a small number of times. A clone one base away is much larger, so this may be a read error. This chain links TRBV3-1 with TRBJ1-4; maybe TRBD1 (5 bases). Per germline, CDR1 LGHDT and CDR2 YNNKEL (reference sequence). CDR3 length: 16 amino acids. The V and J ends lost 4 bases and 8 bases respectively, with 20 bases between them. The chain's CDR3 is CASSPHLRGLAEKLFF. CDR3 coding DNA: TGTGCCAGCAGCCCCCACCTCCGGGGGTTAGCGGAAAAACTGTTTTTT. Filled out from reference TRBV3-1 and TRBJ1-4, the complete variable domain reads DTAVSQTPKYLVTQMGNDKSIKCEQNLGHDTMYWYKQDSKKFLKIMFSYNNKELIINETVPNRFSPKSPDKAHLNLHINSLELGDSAVYFCASSPHLRGLAEKLFFGSGTQLSVL.

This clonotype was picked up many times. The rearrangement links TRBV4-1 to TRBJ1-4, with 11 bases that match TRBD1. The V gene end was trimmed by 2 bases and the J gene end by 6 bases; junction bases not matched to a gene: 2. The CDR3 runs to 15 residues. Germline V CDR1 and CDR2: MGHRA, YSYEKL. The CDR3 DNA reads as TGCGCCAGCAGCCAATGGGGACAGGGGGATGAAAAACTGTTTTTT. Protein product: CASSQWGQGDEKLFF.

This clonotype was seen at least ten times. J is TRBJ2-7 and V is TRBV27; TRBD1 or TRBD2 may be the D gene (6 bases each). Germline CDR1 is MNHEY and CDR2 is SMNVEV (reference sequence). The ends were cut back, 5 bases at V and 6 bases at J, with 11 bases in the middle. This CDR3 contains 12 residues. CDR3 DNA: TGTGCCAGCAGTCTAGGGGGGACCGAGCAGTACTTC. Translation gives CASSLGGTEQYF.

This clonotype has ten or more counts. CDR3 nucleotide sequence: TGTGCCAGCATCCAGGGTTCGGGCGAGACCCAGTACTTC. It translates to CASIQGSGETQYF. The chain couples TRBV12-3 or TRBV12-4 to TRBJ2-5, with D possibly matching TRBD1 (5 bases). Trimming took off 7 bases at V and 5 bases at J, with 14 bases between the two ends. CDR3 length: 13 residues.

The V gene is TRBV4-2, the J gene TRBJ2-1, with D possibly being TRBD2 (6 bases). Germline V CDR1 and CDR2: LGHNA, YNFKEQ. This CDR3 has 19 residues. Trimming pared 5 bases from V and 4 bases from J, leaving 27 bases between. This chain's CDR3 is CASSAGKLLSLAPYNEQFF. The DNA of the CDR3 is TGTGCCAGCAGCGCAGGGAAGTTGTTGAGCCTAGCGCCTTACAATGAGCAGTTCTTC.

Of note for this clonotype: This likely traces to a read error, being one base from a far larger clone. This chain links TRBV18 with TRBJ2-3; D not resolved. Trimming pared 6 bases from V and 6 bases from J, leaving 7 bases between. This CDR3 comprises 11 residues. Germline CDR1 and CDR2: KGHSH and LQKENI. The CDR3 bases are TGTGCCAGCTCCCGAGTGGATACGCAGTATTTT. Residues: CASSRVDTQYF.

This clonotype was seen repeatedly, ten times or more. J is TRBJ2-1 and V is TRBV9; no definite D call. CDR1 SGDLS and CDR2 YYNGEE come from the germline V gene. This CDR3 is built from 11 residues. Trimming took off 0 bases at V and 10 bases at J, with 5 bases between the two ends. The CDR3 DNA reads TGTGCCAGCAGCGTAGGAAGGGAGCAGTTCTTC. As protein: CASSVGREQFF. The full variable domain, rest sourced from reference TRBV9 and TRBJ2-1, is DSGVTQTPKHLITATGQRVTLRCSPRSGDLSVYWYQQSLDQGLQFLIQYYNGEERAKGNILERFSAQQFPDLHSELNLSSLELGDSALYFCASSVGREQFFGPGTRLTVL.

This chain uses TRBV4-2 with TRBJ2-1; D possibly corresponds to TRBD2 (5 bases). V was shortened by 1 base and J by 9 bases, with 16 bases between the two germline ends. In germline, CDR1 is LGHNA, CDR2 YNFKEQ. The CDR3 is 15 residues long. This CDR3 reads CASSQGLASSGEQFF. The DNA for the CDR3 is TGTGCCAGCAGCCAAGGTCTAGCATCCTCGGGTGAGCAGTTCTTC.

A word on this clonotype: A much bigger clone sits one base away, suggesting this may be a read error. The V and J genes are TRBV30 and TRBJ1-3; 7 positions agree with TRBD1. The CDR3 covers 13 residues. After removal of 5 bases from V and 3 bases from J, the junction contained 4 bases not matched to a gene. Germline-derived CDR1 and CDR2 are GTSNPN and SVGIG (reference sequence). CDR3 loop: CAWWDSFGNTIYF. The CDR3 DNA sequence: TGTGCCTGGTGGGACAGCTTTGGAAACACCATATATTTT.

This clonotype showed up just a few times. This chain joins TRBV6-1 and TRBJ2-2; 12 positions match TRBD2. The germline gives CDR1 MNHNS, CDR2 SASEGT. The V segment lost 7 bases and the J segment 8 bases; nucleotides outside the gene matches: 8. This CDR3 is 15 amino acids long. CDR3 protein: CASIRLAGEGGELFF. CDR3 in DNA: TGTGCCAGCATTAGACTAGCGGGAGAGGGGGGGGAGCTGTTTTTT.

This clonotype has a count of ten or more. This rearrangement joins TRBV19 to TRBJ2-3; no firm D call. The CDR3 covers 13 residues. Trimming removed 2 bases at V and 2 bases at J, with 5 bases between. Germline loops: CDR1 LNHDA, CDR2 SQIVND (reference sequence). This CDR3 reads CASSISTTDTQYF. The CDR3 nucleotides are TGTGCCAGTAGTATATCAACCACAGATACGCAGTATTTT.

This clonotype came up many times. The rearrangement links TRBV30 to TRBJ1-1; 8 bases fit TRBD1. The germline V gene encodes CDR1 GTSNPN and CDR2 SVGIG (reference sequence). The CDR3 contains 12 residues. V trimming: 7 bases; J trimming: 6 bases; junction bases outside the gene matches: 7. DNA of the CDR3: TGTGCCTACGACAGGGGACCCCCTGAAGCTTTCTTT. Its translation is CAYDRGPPEAFF.

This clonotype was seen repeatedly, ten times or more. The CDR3 region has the DNA TGTGCCAGCAGTCCGTCCGGGACGGGAAGTGAGCAGTACTTC. Translating it yields CASSPSGTGSEQYF. V and J are TRBV28 and TRBJ2-7; D might be TRBD1 or TRBD2, each matching 5 bases. V was clipped by 5 bases and J by 7 bases, with 18 bases between them. This CDR3 spans 14 amino acids. Germline lookup yields CDR1 MDHEN and CDR2 SYDVKM. The whole variable domain, remainder taken from reference TRBV28 and TRBJ2-7, is DVKVTQSSRYLVKRTGEKVFLECVQDMDHENMFWYRQDPGLGLRLIYFSYDVKMKEKGDIPEGYSVSREKKERFSLILESASTNQTSMYLCASSPSGTGSEQYFGPGTRLTVT.